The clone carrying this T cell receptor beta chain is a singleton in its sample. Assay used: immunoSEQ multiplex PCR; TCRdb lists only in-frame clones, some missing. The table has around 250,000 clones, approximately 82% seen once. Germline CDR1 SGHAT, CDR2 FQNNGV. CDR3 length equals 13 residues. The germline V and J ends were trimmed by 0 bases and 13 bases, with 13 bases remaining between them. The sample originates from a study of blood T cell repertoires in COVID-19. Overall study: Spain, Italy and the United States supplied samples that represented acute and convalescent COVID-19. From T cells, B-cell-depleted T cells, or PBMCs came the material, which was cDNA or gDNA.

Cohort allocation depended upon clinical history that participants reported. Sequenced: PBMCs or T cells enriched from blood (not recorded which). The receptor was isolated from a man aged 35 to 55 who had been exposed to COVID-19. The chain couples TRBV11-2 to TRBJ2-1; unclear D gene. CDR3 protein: CASSLDGPRRQFF. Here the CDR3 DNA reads TGTGCCAGCAGCTTAGATGGCCCTAGGCGACAGTTCTTC. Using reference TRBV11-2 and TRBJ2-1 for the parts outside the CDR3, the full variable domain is EAGVAQSPRYKIIEKRQSVAFWCNPISGHATLYWYQQILGQGPKLLIQFQNNGVVDDSQLPKDRFSAERLKGVDSTLKIQPAKLEDSAVYLCASSLDGPRRQFFGPGTRLTVL.